Presented here are 19 T cell receptor beta chains from one specimen sequenced in a study of blood T cell repertoires in COVID-19. Sequenced by immunoSEQ multiplex PCR; TCRdb stores in-frame clones only, minus some. Found here are approximately 260,000 clones, over 80% of them singletons; the top ten hold 1.9%. Sequenced input: PBMCs or T cells enriched from blood (not recorded which). The receptors shown here come from a woman aged 18-29 years who had recovered from COVID-19.

In this sample, this clone turned up once. The V call is TRBV13, the J call TRBJ2-6; D call uncertain. Germline V gives CDR1 PRHDT, CDR2 FYEKMQ (reference sequence). Trimming took off 1 base at V and 7 bases at J, with 11 bases between the two ends. The CDR3 loop spans 15 amino acids. In DNA, the CDR3 is TGTGCCAGCAGCTTAGCCATTAGAGGAGCCAACGTCCTGACTTTC. This encodes CASSLAIRGANVLTF.

The chain combines TRBV4-2 with TRBJ1-5; possible D gene TRBD1, 5 bases. The V gene lost 1 base and the J gene lost 4 bases, with 14 bases spanning the gap. The CDR3 is 16 residues long. Germline CDR1 is LGHNA and CDR2 is YNFKEQ. CDR3 protein: CASSQGWLGVNQPQHF. DNA of the CDR3: TGTGCCAGCAGCCAAGGATGGTTAGGGGTTAATCAGCCCCAGCATTTT.

The chain joins TRBV28 to TRBJ1-5; the D is unclear. CDR1 is MDHEN, CDR2 SYDVKM, per germline. V was trimmed by 7 bases and J by 2 bases, leaving 6 bases between them. The CDR3 consists of 12 residues. The CDR3 spells CASTPGNQPQHF. The CDR3 DNA follows: TGTGCCAGCACCCCCGGCAATCAGCCCCAGCATTTT.

The J gene is TRBJ1-4, the V gene TRBV2; D not resolved. The CDR3 consists of 17 residues. Trimming stripped 6 bases from V and 3 bases from J, with 20 bases between. CDR1 and CDR2 from the germline V gene are SNHLY and FYNNEI. The CDR3: CASRKGLISGSNEKLFF. In DNA form, the CDR3 reads TGTGCCAGCAGGAAAGGGCTAATATCGGGATCTAATGAAAAACTGTTTTTT.

The chain combines TRBV3-1 (or the pseudogene TRBV3-2) with TRBJ1-4; 8 positions agree with TRBD1. The trim removed 4 bases at V and 7 bases at J, leaving 5 bases unmatched. CDR3 length equals 14 residues. The V gene's germline CDR1 is LGHDT and CDR2 YNNKEL (reference sequence). The CDR3, as DNA: TGTGCCAGCAGCCTCGGGACAGGCGGTGAAAAACTGTTTTTT. Its protein is CASSLGTGGEKLFF.

The chain carries TRBV7-3 and TRBJ2-7; 10 bases are shared with TRBD1. The V gene's germline CDR1 is SGHTA and CDR2 FQGTGA. V trimming: 5 bases; J trimming: 3 bases; junction bases outside the gene matches: 4. The CDR3 loop spans 14 amino acids. CDR3 sequence reads: CASSVGQGSYEQYF. The CDR3 DNA reads TGTGCCAGCAGCGTGGGACAGGGGAGCTACGAGCAGTACTTC.

The gene calls are TRBV28 and TRBJ1-1, with TRBD1 matching over 9 bases. The CDR3 is 17 residues long. Germline CDR1 and CDR2: MDHEN and SYDVKM. Trimming took 5 bases from V and 5 from J; bases not matched to a gene: 15. CDR3 sequence: CASSPLRDRALGTEAFF. The CDR3 coding sequence is TGTGCCAGCAGTCCTCTCCGGGACAGGGCTCTGGGAACTGAAGCTTTCTTT.

This sequence joins TRBV29-1 and TRBJ2-6; 7 nucleotides agree with TRBD1. There are 18 residues in the CDR3. Trimming removed 3 bases from V and 0 bases from J; junction bases left unmatched: 11. Germline CDR1 is SQVTM and CDR2 is ANQGSEA. DNA of the CDR3: TGCAGCGTTGAGGCTAGAGGGGGCGCGCTCTCTGGGGCCAACGTCCTGACTTTC. It encodes CSVEARGGALSGANVLTF.

V is TRBV18 and J is TRBJ1-3; D ambiguous. The V and J ends lost 0 bases and 4 bases respectively, with 10 bases between them. The CDR3 runs to 15 residues. In germline, CDR1 is KGHSH, CDR2 LQKENI. The CDR3 nucleotides are TGTGCCAGCTCACCACCGGCCGGAGCAGGAAACACCATATATTTT. Residues: CASSPPAGAGNTIYF. Complete variable domain (other parts from reference TRBV18 and TRBJ1-3): NAGVMQNPRHLVRRRGQEARLRCSPMKGHSHVYWYRQLPEEGLKFMVYLQKENIIDESGMPKERFSAEFPKEGPSILRIQQVVRGDSAAYFCASSPPAGAGNTIYFGEGSWLTVV.

This chain joins TRBV5-1 and TRBJ2-7; 11 nucleotides match TRBD2. The V gene end was trimmed by 6 bases and the J gene end by 3 bases; junction bases not matched to a gene: 5. CDR1 and CDR2 (germline): SGHRS, YFSETQ. The CDR3 covers 14 residues. CDR3 nucleotides: TGCGCCAGCACCCCAGGGACTAGCGGCTACGAGCAGTACTTC. It is translated as CASTPGTSGYEQYF.

The chain employs TRBV7-9 and TRBJ1-2, with TRBD1 matching 9 bases. V gave up 0 bases and J gave up 4 bases; unmatched junction bases: 3. The CDR3 contains 15 residues. The germline V gene has CDR1 SEHNR and CDR2 FQNEAQ (reference sequence). DNA of the CDR3: TGTGCCAGCAGCTTAGCCGGGACAGGGATCTATGGCTACACCTTC. Its translation: CASSLAGTGIYGYTF.

A few counts support this clone. The J gene is TRBJ1-4, the V gene TRBV19, with D tentatively TRBD1 (6 bases). V lost 5 bases and J 4 bases, leaving 17 bases between the germline ends. This CDR3 comprises 16 residues. Germline V lookup: CDR1 LNHDA, CDR2 SQIVND (reference sequence). CDR3 loop: CASSFGTFLGNEKLFF. The CDR3 DNA sequence: TGTGCCAGTAGTTTCGGGACATTCTTAGGTAATGAAAAACTGTTTTTT.

The rearrangement uses TRBV5-4 and TRBJ1-4; weak D call: TRBD1 (5 bases). The CDR3 loop spans 17 amino acids. The V gene's germline CDR1 is SGHNT and CDR2 YYREEE (reference sequence). V was cut by 4 bases and J by 0 bases, with 16 bases left in between. Here the CDR3 reads CASSPNHGTATNEKLFF. The CDR3 DNA is TGTGCCAGCAGCCCTAACCACGGGACTGCAACTAATGAAAAACTGTTTTTT.

This clone has more than one count but fewer than ten. The chain recombines TRBV18 with TRBJ2-5; 11 bases are shared with TRBD2. After removal of 1 base from V and 5 bases from J, the junction contained 3 bases not matched to a gene. CDR3 length: 15 amino acids. Germline V gene lookup returns CDR1 KGHSH and CDR2 LQKENI. CDR3 in amino acids: CASSPLAGGRETQYF. CDR3 bases: TGTGCCAGCTCACCACTAGCGGGGGGGCGGGAGACCCAGTACTTC. Supplemented by reference TRBV18 and TRBJ2-5, the full variable domain reads NAGVMQNPRHLVRRRGQEARLRCSPMKGHSHVYWYRQLPEEGLKFMVYLQKENIIDESGMPKERFSAEFPKEGPSILRIQQVVRGDSAAYFCASSPLAGGRETQYFGPGTRLLVL.

V and J are TRBV6-5 and TRBJ1-2; 7 bases line up with TRBD1. The CDR3 runs 13 residues. Trimming cost V 5 bases and J 4 bases; bases outside gene matches: 4. Germline CDR1 reads MNHEY; CDR2 reads SVGAGI. CDR3 protein: CASSRAGGYGYTF. The DNA for the CDR3 is TGTGCCAGCAGTCGAGCAGGGGGCTATGGCTACACCTTC.

This clone came up once. The rearrangement uses TRBV5-4 and TRBJ2-5, with unresolved D. Germline V gene lookup returns CDR1 SGHNT and CDR2 YYREEE (reference sequence). V was trimmed by 2 bases and J by 5 bases, leaving 7 bases between them. CDR3 length: 12 amino acids. CDR3 protein: CASSLIGETQYF. The CDR3 nucleotides are TGTGCCAGCAGCTTAATCGGGGAGACCCAGTACTTC.

The rearrangement links TRBV11-2 to TRBJ2-1, with D possibly TRBD2 on 5 matching bases. The V end lost 1 base, the J end lost 6 bases, and 10 bases lay between the germline ends. The CDR3 is 14 residues long. Germline V CDR1 and CDR2: SGHAT, FQNNGV. CDR3 in DNA: TGTGCCAGCAGCTTAGCGCTAGCCGGCAATGAGCAGTTCTTC. Protein: CASSLALAGNEQFF.

CDR3 DNA: TGCGCCAGCAGCATATCCGGGACAGAGAATTCACCCCTCCACTTT. Encoded protein: CASSISGTENSPLHF. This chain uses TRBV5-1 with TRBJ1-6, with 7 nucleotides matching TRBD1. The ends lost 4 bases at V and 7 bases at J; junction bases unmatched: 8. This CDR3 comprises 15 residues. Germline V lookup: CDR1 SGHRS, CDR2 YFSETQ. The full variable domain, in which reference TRBV5-1 and TRBJ1-6 provide the parts outside the CDR3, is KAGVTQTPRYLIKTRGQQVTLSCSPISGHRSVSWYQQTPGQGLQFLFEYFSETQRNKGNFPGRFSGRQFSNSRSEMNVSTLELGDSALYLCASSISGTENSPLHFGNGTRLTVT.

The rearrangement joins TRBV6-5 to TRBJ2-5; 13 nucleotides line up with TRBD2. The germline V gene has CDR1 MNHEY and CDR2 SVGAGI. The V and J ends lost 10 bases and 5 bases, in that order; junction bases with no gene match: 7. This CDR3 comprises 14 residues. This CDR3 reads CATGTSGKGETQYF. CDR3 bases: TGTGCCACCGGGACTAGCGGGAAGGGTGAGACCCAGTACTTC.